Detailed here is one TCR beta chain. The antigen remains undetermined. This record belongs to a study of beta chain features in type 1 diabetes. General study results and limits: Patients showed naive, central memory and Treg TCRB repertoires that appeared more similar than those of healthy donors.

Expressed TCRB transcripts were sequenced because the entire RNA isolate underwent reverse transcription. Only in-frame clones appear in the TCRdb table, and some are missing; sequencing was by immunoSEQ multiplex PCR. Of around 290,000 clones listed, 8% are singletons. The V end was cut by 1 base, the J end by 5 bases, with 11 bases between. CDR1 and CDR2 from the germline V gene are MGHDK and SYGVNS. The CDR3 is 14 amino acids. The TCR was taken from a woman in her late teens or twenties in good health. Sequences were obtained from central memory CD4+ T cells from blood. The chain couples TRBV25-1 to TRBJ1-1; D is perhaps TRBD1 (6 bases). The CDR3 is CASSEFMQGTEAFF. CDR3 in DNA: TGTGCCAGCAGTGAATTTATGCAGGGGACTGAAGCTTTCTTT.